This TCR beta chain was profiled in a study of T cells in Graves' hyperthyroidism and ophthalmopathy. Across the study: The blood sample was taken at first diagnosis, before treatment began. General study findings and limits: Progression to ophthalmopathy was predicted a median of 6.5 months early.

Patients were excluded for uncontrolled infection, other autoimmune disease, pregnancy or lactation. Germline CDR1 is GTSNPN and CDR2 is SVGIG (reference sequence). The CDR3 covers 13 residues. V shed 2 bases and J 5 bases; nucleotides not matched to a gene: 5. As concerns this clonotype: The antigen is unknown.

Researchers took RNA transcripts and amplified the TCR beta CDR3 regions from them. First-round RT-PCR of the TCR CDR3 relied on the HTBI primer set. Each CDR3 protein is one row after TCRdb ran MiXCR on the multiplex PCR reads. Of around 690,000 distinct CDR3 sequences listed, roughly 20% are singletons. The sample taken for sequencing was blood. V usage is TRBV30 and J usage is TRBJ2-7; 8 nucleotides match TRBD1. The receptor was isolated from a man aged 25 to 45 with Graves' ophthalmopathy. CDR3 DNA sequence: TGTGCCTGGAGTCCCCTGACAGGGGACGAGCAGTACTTC. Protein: CAWSPLTGDEQYF.